A selection of T cell receptor beta chains follows, all from one sample in a study of response to subunit inactivated influenza vaccine. TCRdb itself ran the RT-PCR reads through MiXCR, one entry per CDR3 protein. The sample holds about 540,000 distinct CDR3 sequences, approximately 20% seen once. A further study also used this sample, focusing on T cells expressing NK-cell markers.

The sequencing used CD4+ T cells sorted from PBMCs, collected 11 to 12 days after vaccination. These receptors all stem from a man in his fifties or sixties who received an inactivated influenza vaccine. Each CDR3 is given with its conserved first and last residue. The D gene is left open where the match is weak. Rows give clone size only sometimes, using once, few, many, or a class for an expanded clone.

j_gene: TRBJ1-2
v_gene: TRBV12-3/TRBV12-4
d_gene: .
abundance: few
CDR3aa: CASSLAGTSIYGYTF
CDR3nt: TGTGCCAGCAGTTTAGCGGGCACGAGCATCTATGGCTACACCTTC

j_gene: TRBJ2-5
v_gene: TRBV5-8
d_gene: TRBD2
abundance: .
CDR3aa: CASSLSTGGPGETQYF
CDR3nt: TGTGCCAGCAGCTTGTCGACGGGGGGGCCGGGGGAGACCCAGTACTTC

j_gene: TRBJ1-4
v_gene: TRBV13
d_gene: TRBD1
abundance: .
CDR3aa: CASSLKQGGEKLFF
CDR3nt: TGTGCCAGCAGCTTAAAACAGGGGGGTGAAAAACTGTTTTTT

j_gene: TRBJ2-3
v_gene: TRBV20-1
d_gene: .
abundance: .
CDR3aa: CSASKAASTDTQYF
CDR3nt: TGCAGTGCTAGCAAAGCCGCTAGCACAGATACGCAGTATTTT

j_gene: TRBJ1-5
v_gene: TRBV2
d_gene: .
abundance: few
CDR3aa: CASRRAPRTNQPQHF
CDR3nt: TGTGCCAGCAGGAGGGCCCCCCGGACTAATCAGCCCCAGCATTTT

j_gene: TRBJ2-1
v_gene: TRBV29-1
d_gene: TRBD1
abundance: many
CDR3aa: CSVVRTGVTGEQFF
CDR3nt: TGCAGCGTTGTCCGGACAGGGGTCACCGGTGAGCAGTTCTTC

j_gene: TRBJ2-3
v_gene: TRBV29-1
d_gene: .
abundance: few
CDR3aa: CSVMDPLGTDTQYF
CDR3nt: TGCAGCGTGATGGACCCGCTCGGCACAGATACGCAGTATTTT

j_gene: TRBJ2-3
v_gene: TRBV2
d_gene: TRBD1
abundance: .
CDR3aa: CASSDVQGDTQYF
CDR3nt: TGTGCCAGCAGTGATGTACAGGGGGATACGCAGTATTTT

j_gene: TRBJ2-7
v_gene: TRBV6-2/TRBV6-3
d_gene: .
abundance: .
CDR3aa: CASSYGLNEQYF
CDR3nt: TGTGCCAGCAGTTACGGATTAAACGAGCAGTACTTC

j_gene: TRBJ2-7
v_gene: TRBV5-1
d_gene: TRBD2
abundance: .
CDR3aa: CASSLALGTSGSSYEQYF
CDR3nt: TGCGCCAGCAGCTTGGCTTTGGGGACTAGCGGGAGCTCCTACGAGCAGTACTTC

j_gene: TRBJ1-1
v_gene: TRBV12-3/TRBV12-4
d_gene: .
abundance: .
CDR3aa: CASQQQMNTEAFF
CDR3nt: TGTGCCAGCCAACAGCAAATGAACACTGAAGCTTTCTTT

j_gene: TRBJ2-7
v_gene: TRBV7-9
d_gene: .
abundance: .
CDR3aa: CASSSLEGAYEQYF
CDR3nt: TGTGCCAGCAGCTCGCTGGAAGGGGCCTACGAGCAGTACTTC

j_gene: TRBJ2-1
v_gene: TRBV24-1
d_gene: .
abundance: few
CDR3aa: CATSEGGPYNEQFF
CDR3nt: TGTGCCACCAGTGAAGGGGGGCCCTACAATGAGCAGTTCTTC

j_gene: TRBJ2-7
v_gene: TRBV9
d_gene: TRBD1
abundance: .
CDR3aa: CASSPSGGTGEYEQYF
CDR3nt: TGTGCCAGCAGCCCGAGCGGCGGGACAGGGGAATACGAGCAGTACTTC

j_gene: TRBJ2-1
v_gene: TRBV5-4
d_gene: .
abundance: few
CDR3aa: CASSASLANPSYNEQFF
CDR3nt: TGTGCCAGCAGCGCCTCCCTAGCGAACCCTTCCTACAATGAGCAGTTCTTC

j_gene: TRBJ2-2
v_gene: TRBV6-1
d_gene: .
abundance: once
CDR3aa: CASSAKAALGTGELFF
CDR3nt: TGTGCCAGCAGTGCTAAGGCGGCCCTGGGTACCGGGGAACTGTTTTTT

j_gene: TRBJ1-1
v_gene: TRBV11-2
d_gene: .
abundance: few
CDR3aa: CASSLGFGGLNTEAFF
CDR3nt: TGTGCCAGCAGCTTAGGTTTTGGGGGTCTTAACACTGAAGCTTTCTTT

j_gene: TRBJ2-5
v_gene: TRBV29-1
d_gene: .
abundance: few
CDR3aa: CSVERGPETQYF
CDR3nt: TGCAGCGTTGAGAGGGGACCGGAGACCCAGTACTTC

j_gene: TRBJ2-5
v_gene: TRBV7-9
d_gene: .
abundance: few
CDR3aa: CASSLEQDSRETQYF
CDR3nt: TGTGCCAGCAGCTTGGAACAGGACTCCCGAGAGACCCAGTACTTC